These 23 T cell receptor beta chains were sequenced from one sample in a study of a mutant IDH1 vaccine in newly diagnosed glioma. For these receptors, no antigen is known. Time point meaning: week 35, safety follow-up. Doses consisted of 300 ug of mutant IDH1 20-mer peptide each, paired with topical imiquimod. Using immunoSEQ multiplex PCR, the repertoire was profiled, and TCRdb retains in-frame clones only, with some absent. The sample shows 41,000 or so clones, 75% to 90% of them seen only once. The source was PBMCs, collected from a glioma patient whose treatment included an IDH1 peptide vaccine. Receptor source: a man aged 40-55 years with glioma.

This clone was observed a few times. This chain connects TRBV5-1 to TRBJ1-4, with 11 bases lining up with TRBD1. CDR1 and CDR2 from the germline V gene are SGHRS and YFSETQ. CDR3 size: 15 residues. Germline trimming cut 4 bases from V and 4 bases from J; bases unmatched to any gene: 3. CDR3 residues: CASSGTGGNNEKLFF. The CDR3 bases are TGCGCCAGCAGCGGGACAGGGGGGAATAATGAAAAACTGTTTTTT.

As concerns this clone: At one boundary the junction diverges from the germline segment, which might be a read error. J is TRBJ2-1 and V is TRBV10-3, with D unclear. CDR1 is ENHRY and CDR2 is SYGVKD in the germline V gene. This CDR3 is 13 amino acids long. The CDR3 DNA is TGTGCCATCAGTGAGTTAGCAGAACGAGAGCGGTTCTTC. The encoded protein is CAISELAERERFF.

The chain recombines TRBV30 with TRBJ1-5, with 7 bases lining up with TRBD1. The CDR3 runs to 15 residues. Germline assignment: CDR1 GTSNPN and CDR2 SVGIG (reference sequence). The ends lost 0 bases at V and 3 bases at J; junction bases unmatched: 5. CDR3 sequence (DNA): TGTGCCTGGAGTGTCTCCGACAGGGCCAATCAGCCCCAGCATTTT. Translated: CAWSVSDRANQPQHF.

J is TRBJ1-1 and V is TRBV6-5; D unclear. Germline V gives CDR1 MNHEY, CDR2 SVGAGI. This CDR3 is built from 12 residues. Trimming pared 6 bases from V and 8 bases from J, leaving 13 bases between. CDR3 sequence (DNA): TGTGCCAGCAGCCGCAGTGGAACCGAAGCTTTCTTT. This codes for CASSRSGTEAFF.

This clone has only one observation. The CDR3 loop reads CASRGGGNQPQHF. CDR3 bases: TGTGCCAGTCGCGGGGGTGGCAATCAGCCCCAGCATTTT. The rearrangement joins TRBV28 to TRBJ1-5, with TRBD1 as a possible D gene (5 bases). The CDR3 extends over 13 amino acids. V was shortened by 9 bases and J by 2 bases, with 11 bases between the two germline ends. The V gene's germline CDR1 is MDHEN and CDR2 SYDVKM. Filled out from reference TRBV28 and TRBJ1-5, the complete variable domain reads DVKVTQSSRYLVKRTGEKVFLECVQDMDHENMFWYRQDPGLGLRLIYFSYDVKMKEKGDIPEGYSVSREKKERFSLILESASTNQTSMYLCASRGGGNQPQHFGDGTRLSIL.

This clone was detected only a few times. J is TRBJ1-3 and V is TRBV28; maybe TRBD1 (5 bases). The germline V and J ends were trimmed by 5 bases and 5 bases, with 16 bases remaining between them. The CDR3 length is 15 residues. Germline-derived CDR1 and CDR2 are MDHEN and SYDVKM. The CDR3 DNA follows: TGTGCCAGCAGTAACGAGGGGTTCTCGAGAAACACCATATATTTT. Encoded protein: CASSNEGFSRNTIYF.

This clone was observed once. The V call is TRBV4-3, the J call TRBJ1-5; no clear D gene. From germline, CDR1 is LGHNA and CDR2 YSLEER. The CDR3 contains 13 residues. The V end lost 1 base, the J end lost 4 bases, and 5 bases lay between the germline ends. In DNA form, the CDR3 reads TGCGCCAGCAGCCAAGGTTGGAATCAGCCCCAGCATTTT. Amino acids: CASSQGWNQPQHF.

As regards this clone: Other DNA sequences in the sample encode the same CDR3. The rearrangement uses TRBV4-1 and TRBJ2-5; unclear D gene. Trimming pared 4 bases from V and 2 bases from J, leaving 11 bases between. Germline loops: CDR1 MGHRA, CDR2 YSYEKL. CDR3 length: 14 amino acids. DNA for the CDR3: TGCGCCAGCAGCCGTGCACAGCTACAAGAGACCCAGTACTTC. Translating it yields CASSRAQLQETQYF.

The rearrangement uses TRBV18 and TRBJ1-1; D is undetermined. The CDR3 extends over 12 amino acids. Trimming pared 5 bases from V and 4 bases from J, leaving 8 bases between. The germline V gene has CDR1 KGHSH and CDR2 LQKENI. CDR3 in DNA: TGTGCCAGCTCATTAACGGGCACTGAAGCTTTCTTT. As protein: CASSLTGTEAFF.

The chain links TRBV5-1 to TRBJ1-1, with D perhaps TRBD1 (6 bases). With 3 bases removed from V and 6 bases from J, the gap between germline ends came to 18 bases. Germline CDR1 SGHRS, CDR2 YFSETQ. This CDR3 has 15 amino acids. The CDR3 spells CASSSLRGGGAEAFF. CDR3 coding DNA: TGCGCCAGCAGCTCCCTTAGGGGTGGGGGCGCTGAAGCTTTCTTT. Drawing the rest from reference TRBV5-1 and TRBJ1-1, the complete variable domain is KAGVTQTPRYLIKTRGQQVTLSCSPISGHRSVSWYQQTPGQGLQFLFEYFSETQRNKGNFPGRFSGRQFSNSRSEMNVSTLELGDSALYLCASSSLRGGGAEAFFGQGTRLTVV.

The gene calls are TRBV5-4 and TRBJ2-3, with a tentative D call TRBD2 (6 bases). In germline, CDR1 is SGHNT, CDR2 YYREEE (reference sequence). Trimming left V 0 bases short and J 5 bases short, with 22 bases between. The CDR3 spans 18 residues. CDR3 in DNA: TGTGCCAGCAGCTTGGGAGGTTCGCTAGCGCTGGGGGTAGATACGCAGTATTTT. It codes for CASSLGGSLALGVDTQYF. The full variable domain, rest sourced from reference TRBV5-4 and TRBJ2-3, is ETGVTQSPTHLIKTRGQQVTLRCSSQSGHNTVSWYQQALGQGPQFIFQYYREEENGRGNFPPRFSGLQFPNYSSELNVNALELDDSALYLCASSLGGSLALGVDTQYFGPGTRLTVL.

The chain couples TRBV5-4 to TRBJ1-1; maybe TRBD1 (5 bases). V gave up 0 bases and J gave up 5 bases, with 17 bases separating them. The CDR3 has 16 amino acids. Germline CDR1 SGHNT, CDR2 YYREEE (reference sequence). The CDR3 sequence is CASSLGVGPEGTEAFF. The CDR3 DNA sequence: TGTGCCAGCAGCTTGGGCGTGGGACCTGAGGGGACTGAAGCTTTCTTT.

The table lists this clone with a count of one. CDR3 residues: CASSSAGGAGTIYF. In nucleotides, the CDR3 is TGTGCCAGCAGCTCGGCAGGGGGCGCGGGCACCATATATTTT. The chain couples TRBV7-9 to TRBJ1-3; 8 bases are shared with TRBD1. V shed 4 bases, J shed 9 bases, and the junction held 8 bases outside the gene matches. The CDR3 is made up of 14 amino acids. The V gene's germline CDR1 is SEHNR and CDR2 FQNEAQ (reference sequence). Based on the CDR3 plus reference TRBV7-9 and TRBJ1-3, the full variable domain is DTGVSQNPRHKITKRGQNVTFRCDPISEHNRLYWYRQTLGQGPEFLTYFQNEAQLEKSRLLSDRFSAERPKGSFSTLEIQRTEQGDSAMYLCASSSAGGAGTIYFGEGSWLTVV.

This chain joins TRBV5-4 and TRBJ2-7; 8 positions match TRBD1. V shed 3 bases and J 4 bases; nucleotides not matched to a gene: 12. From germline, CDR1 is SGHNT and CDR2 YYREEE (reference sequence). This CDR3 comprises 16 residues. The CDR3 DNA is TGTGCCAGCAGCTCAGACTCCGGGACAGGCGCGTACGAGCAGTACTTC. Its protein is CASSSDSGTGAYEQYF.

The chain combines TRBV20-1 with TRBJ2-5; D gene ambiguous. V was cut by 5 bases and J by 5 bases, with 9 bases left in between. CDR1 is DFQATT, CDR2 SNEGSKA, per germline (reference sequence). This CDR3 comprises 11 residues. CDR3 DNA: TGCAGTGCTCACCCGGAGGAGACCCAGTACTTC. The encoded protein is CSAHPEETQYF.

The V call is TRBV5-6, the J call TRBJ1-4; D not certain. The germline V gene has CDR1 SGHDT and CDR2 YYEEEE. The CDR3 runs 12 residues. With 0 bases removed from V and 10 bases from J, the gap between germline ends came to 7 bases. The CDR3, as DNA: TGTGCCAGCAGCTTGGGGCAGAGAAAACTGTTTTTT. Translating it yields CASSLGQRKLFF.

In this sample, this clone turned up once. The gene calls are TRBV7-9 and TRBJ1-4, with a weak D call TRBD1 (5 bases). Trimming removed 5 bases at V and 5 bases at J, with 18 bases between. There are 16 residues in the CDR3. CDR1 and CDR2 from the germline V gene are SEHNR and FQNEAQ (reference sequence). The CDR3 coding sequence is TGTGCCAGCAGCCCACTCGGGCGGGGGTCAAATGAAAAACTGTTTTTT. Encoded protein: CASSPLGRGSNEKLFF.

The gene calls are TRBV5-6 and TRBJ1-4; the match to TRBD1 covers 7 bases. CDR1 and CDR2 (germline): SGHDT, YYEEEE. V was pared by 4 bases and J by 5 bases, with 8 bases of the junction left unmatched. CDR3 length equals 15 residues. The CDR3 DNA follows: TGTGCCAGCAGCGCGGGGGACAGATCAAATGAAAAACTGTTTTTT. Translation gives CASSAGDRSNEKLFF.

The CDR3 spells CASGLVQSRAPGV. For the CDR3, the DNA is TGTGCTAGTGGTTTGGTACAATCCAGGGCGCCGGGCGTC. The V gene is TRBV12-5, the J gene TRBJ2-7; D perhaps matches TRBD1 (5 bases). Germline V gene lookup returns CDR1 LGHNT and CDR2 FRNRAP. The CDR3 has 13 residues.

The J gene is TRBJ2-5, the V gene TRBV4-1; 8 nucleotides align to TRBD1. J gave up 9 bases and V 3 bases, and 12 bases lay outside the gene matches. This CDR3 is 15 amino acids long. Germline loops: CDR1 MGHRA, CDR2 YSYEKL. DNA of the CDR3: TGCGCCAGCAGCCACCCTCCGGGACAGGCAATGTCCCAGTACTTC. Amino acid sequence: CASSHPPGQAMSQYF.

J is TRBJ2-3 and V is TRBV7-8, with 13 bases aligning to TRBD2. The CDR3 spans 18 residues. The germline V gene encodes CDR1 SGHVS and CDR2 FQNEAQ. The V and J ends lost 1 base and 0 bases, in that order; junction bases with no gene match: 4. The CDR3 region has the DNA TGTGCCAGCAGCTTAGGGACTAGCGGGAGCATCAGCACAGATACGCAGTATTTT. Its protein product is CASSLGTSGSISTDTQYF. The variable domain in full, with the rest retrieved from reference TRBV7-8 and TRBJ2-3, is GAGVSQSPRYKVAKRGQDVALRCDPISGHVSLFWYQQALGQGPEFLTYFQNEAQLDKSGLPSDRFFAERPEGSVSTLKIQRTQQEDSAVYLCASSLGTSGSISTDTQYFGPGTRLTVL.

The chain carries TRBV6-6 and TRBJ2-6, with D possibly matching TRBD1 (6 bases). CDR3 size: 16 residues. Deletions cut 0 bases from V and 4 bases from J, with 10 bases between. Germline lookup yields CDR1 MNHNY and CDR2 SVGAGI (reference sequence). The CDR3 nucleotides read TGTGCCAGCAGTTACTCACAGGGAGCCGGGGCCAACGTCCTGACTTTC. It is translated as CASSYSQGAGANVLTF.

The rearrangement links TRBV21-1 to TRBJ1-3; whether TRBD1, the table's D call, matches the DNA was not checked. TRBV21-1 is marked as a pseudogene. The CDR3 covers 16 residues. The CDR3 sequence: CASSHPRQFSGNTIYF. CDR3 sequence (DNA): TGTGCCAGCAGCCACCCTAGACAGTTCTCTGGAAACACCATATATTTT.